This T cell receptor beta chain was captured in a study of blood T cell repertoires in COVID-19. Background on the study: Whether acute or convalescent, the COVID-19 samples came from the United States, Italy and Spain. Nucleic acid was either cDNA or gDNA, and it came from T cells, B-cell-depleted T cells, or PBMCs.

Before being deemed recovered, Cohort 3 donors had two negative PCRs, clearance, or symptom resolution. The CDR3 covers 15 residues. The germline V gene has CDR1 SGHDT and CDR2 YYEEEE. Trimming shortened V by 0 bases and J by 0 bases, and 9 bases separated the two germline ends. Method: immunoSEQ multiplex PCR; TCRdb's copy keeps in-frame clones and lacks some. The table shows 200,000 to 250,000 clones, with roughly 86% occurring only once. The sequencing sample was made of PBMCs or T cells enriched from blood (not recorded which). The chain carries TRBV5-6 and TRBJ1-2, with D possibly TRBD1 on 5 matching bases. The sequence was collected from a woman aged 45-59 years who had recovered from COVID-19. The CDR3 sequence: CASSLGQTSNYGYTF. CDR3 coding DNA: TGTGCCAGCAGCTTGGGACAGACATCTAACTATGGCTACACCTTC.